A single sample gave rise to the 22 T cell receptor beta chains below, sequenced in a study of cytomegalovirus exposure and HLA in healthy donors. The PCR ran on 60 Vbeta and 13 Jbeta primers. TCRdb's copy holds only in-frame clones and misses some; the assay was immunoSEQ multiplex PCR. This sample has around 88,000 clones, with around 67% found just once. Sequenced input: PBMCs. These receptors were collected from a male donor in good health and CMV-seronegative.

This chain links TRBV5-4 with TRBJ2-3, with D tentatively TRBD1 (6 bases). V gave up 2 bases and J gave up 3 bases, with 13 bases separating them. The CDR3 spans 15 residues. Per germline, CDR1 SGHNT and CDR2 YYREEE (reference sequence). CDR3 region: CASSLQGVITDTQYF. In nucleotides, the CDR3 is TGTGCCAGCAGCTTACAGGGCGTCATAACAGATACGCAGTATTTT. Complete variable domain (other parts from reference TRBV5-4 and TRBJ2-3): ETGVTQSPTHLIKTRGQQVTLRCSSQSGHNTVSWYQQALGQGPQFIFQYYREEENGRGNFPPRFSGLQFPNYSSELNVNALELDDSALYLCASSLQGVITDTQYFGPGTRLTVL.

The chain couples TRBV10-3 to TRBJ2-7; D gene unclear. There are 15 residues in the CDR3. Germline CDR1 reads ENHRY; CDR2 reads SYGVKD. Trimming removed 2 bases at V and 4 bases at J, with 15 bases between. CDR3 bases: TGTGCCATCAGTGAGGGGCCGGTAATGCGTTACGAGCAGTACTTC. Translated, it gives CAISEGPVMRYEQYF.

This chain links TRBV9 with TRBJ2-3, with D perhaps matching TRBD2 (6 bases). Germline CDR1 and CDR2: SGDLS and YYNGEE. Trimming cost V 0 bases and J 3 bases, with 11 bases left between them. The CDR3 covers 15 residues. The CDR3 DNA reads TGTGCCAGCAGCGTAGGATCGGGGGATACAGATACGCAGTATTTT. It specifies CASSVGSGDTDTQYF.

The V call is TRBV27, the J call TRBJ2-7, with 8 bases aligning to TRBD2. Germline values: CDR1 MNHEY, CDR2 SMNVEV (reference sequence). The V segment lost 6 bases and the J segment 3 bases; nucleotides outside the gene matches: 7. The CDR3 sequence is 14 residues long. This CDR3 is CASRPAGVNYEQYF. CDR3 in DNA: TGTGCCAGCAGACCAGCGGGAGTAAACTACGAGCAGTACTTC.

The V call is TRBV11-1, the J call TRBJ2-7; TRBD1 aligns across 8 bases. This CDR3 has 15 residues. V lost 3 bases, J lost 1 base, and 5 bases stayed unmatched. Germline CDR1 SGHAT, CDR2 FQDESV (reference sequence). As DNA, the CDR3 is TGTGCCAGCAGCTTCTCAGGGGGCCTATCCTACGAGCAGTACTTC. It encodes CASSFSGGLSYEQYF. The variable domain in full, completed from reference TRBV11-1 and TRBJ2-7, reads EAEVAQSPRYKITEKSQAVAFWCDPISGHATLYWYRQILGQGPELLVQFQDESVVDDSQLPKDRFSAERLKGVDSTLKIQPAELGDSAMYLCASSFSGGLSYEQYFGPGTRLTVT.

The chain carries TRBV28 and TRBJ2-1; 8 bases are shared with TRBD2. The CDR3 has 15 residues. The ends lost 5 bases at V and 3 bases at J; junction bases unmatched: 6. CDR1 and CDR2 from the germline V gene are MDHEN and SYDVKM. The CDR3 coding sequence is TGTGCCAGCAGTGTCCTAGCGGGTCTCTACAATGAGCAGTTCTTC. Amino acid sequence: CASSVLAGLYNEQFF. Combining the CDR3 with reference TRBV28 and TRBJ2-1 gives the whole variable domain DVKVTQSSRYLVKRTGEKVFLECVQDMDHENMFWYRQDPGLGLRLIYFSYDVKMKEKGDIPEGYSVSREKKERFSLILESASTNQTSMYLCASSVLAGLYNEQFFGPGTRLTVL.

Only a few counts were recorded for this clone. The chain combines TRBV7-9 with TRBJ2-7; no clear D gene. V was clipped by 2 bases and J by 0 bases, with 5 bases between them. Germline V gene lookup returns CDR1 SEHNR and CDR2 FQNEAQ (reference sequence). This CDR3 has 13 residues. CDR3 in DNA: TGTGCCAGCAGCTTAACTTTCTCCTACGAGCAGTACTTC. Translated: CASSLTFSYEQYF.

This rearrangement joins TRBV7-3 to TRBJ2-1, with 7 bases lining up with TRBD2. The ends lost 2 bases at V and 4 bases at J; junction bases unmatched: 8. The CDR3 is made up of 16 amino acids. CDR1 and CDR2 (germline): SGHTA, FQGTGA. The CDR3 region is CASSLGLAADYNEQFF. In nucleotides, the CDR3 is TGTGCCAGCAGCTTAGGGCTAGCGGCTGATTACAATGAGCAGTTCTTC.

The gene calls are TRBV28 and TRBJ1-5, with 10 nucleotides matching TRBD1. CDR1 and CDR2 from the germline V gene are MDHEN and SYDVKM. With 7 bases clipped from V and 4 bases from J, the junction kept 13 bases outside the gene matches. CDR3 length equals 17 residues. CDR3 region: CASNVVDRGLRNQPQHF. In nucleotides, the CDR3 is TGTGCCAGCAATGTGGTCGACAGGGGGCTTCGAAATCAGCCCCAGCATTTT.

This chain links TRBV5-8 with TRBJ2-7; 7 nucleotides align to TRBD2. CDR1 is SGHTS and CDR2 is YDEGEE in the germline V gene. The CDR3 covers 17 residues. The J segment lost 0 bases and the V segment lost 0 bases, leaving 9 bases of the junction unmatched. The CDR3 DNA reads as TGTGCCAGCAGCTTGGAGGGCCTAGCGGCCAGCTCCTACGAGCAGTACTTC. Protein product: CASSLEGLAASSYEQYF.

The chain is built from TRBV5-4 and TRBJ2-7; 7 bases are shared with TRBD1. This CDR3 contains 16 residues. From germline, CDR1 is SGHNT and CDR2 YYREEE (reference sequence). The V gene end was trimmed by 4 bases and the J gene end by 3 bases; junction bases not matched to a gene: 13. The CDR3, as DNA: TGTGCCAGCAGCCCGACGGAGAACAGGGGCAGCTACGAGCAGTACTTC. This translates into CASSPTENRGSYEQYF.

This chain connects TRBV6-6 to TRBJ1-1, with D perhaps matching TRBD1 (6 bases). V was pared by 4 bases and J by 6 bases, with 9 bases between. The CDR3 loop spans 12 amino acids. Germline loops: CDR1 MNHNY, CDR2 SVGAGI (reference sequence). The CDR3 spells CASSSQGSEAFF. The CDR3 DNA sequence: TGTGCCAGCAGTTCACAGGGATCTGAAGCTTTCTTT.

The rearrangement links TRBV2 to TRBJ2-1; 7 bases fit TRBD1. V was clipped by 6 bases and J by 4 bases; unmatched bases: 3. The CDR3 extends over 13 amino acids. Germline V lookup: CDR1 SNHLY, CDR2 FYNNEI. CDR3 residues: CASRVTGYNEQFF. In nucleotides, the CDR3 is TGTGCCAGCAGAGTGACAGGGTACAATGAGCAGTTCTTC.

The chain carries TRBV28 and TRBJ1-1; a possible D gene is TRBD1 (6 bases). CDR1 MDHEN and CDR2 SYDVKM come from the germline V gene. With 10 bases removed from V and 0 bases from J, the gap between germline ends came to 21 bases. This CDR3 has 16 amino acids. The chain's CDR3 is CAIRPPQGQMNTEAFF. The CDR3 bases are TGTGCCATACGTCCCCCCCAGGGACAAATGAACACTGAAGCTTTCTTT.

The chain couples TRBV28 to TRBJ1-1, with TRBD1 as a possible D gene (6 bases). V shed 4 bases and J shed 3 bases, with 12 bases lying between them. CDR1 and CDR2 (germline): MDHEN, SYDVKM. The CDR3 spans 14 residues. The CDR3 sequence is CASSSGGLDTEAFF. The CDR3 region has the DNA TGTGCCAGCAGTTCGGGGGGCCTGGACACTGAAGCTTTCTTT.

This rearrangement joins TRBV15 to TRBJ2-7, with D maybe TRBD2 (5 bases). The CDR3 is 12 amino acids. Per germline, CDR1 LNHNV and CDR2 YYDKDF (reference sequence). V shed 2 bases and J shed 7 bases, with 9 bases lying between them. The CDR3 sequence is CATSRPRGEQYF. As DNA, the CDR3 is TGTGCCACCAGCAGACCCCGGGGAGAGCAGTACTTC.

The gene calls are TRBV27 and TRBJ2-7, with a weak D call TRBD1 (5 bases). Per the germline V gene, CDR1 is MNHEY and CDR2 is SMNVEV (reference sequence). The CDR3 is 13 amino acids. Trimming removed 5 bases from V and 4 bases from J, with 12 bases in between. The CDR3 coding sequence is TGTGCCAGCAGTCCCCGGACACTATACGAGCAGTACTTC. As protein: CASSPRTLYEQYF.

The chain joins TRBV7-2 to TRBJ2-5; 12 bases fit TRBD2. This CDR3 contains 14 residues. V was pared by 5 bases and J by 4 bases, with 2 bases of the junction left unmatched. Germline V CDR1 and CDR2: SGHTA, FQGNSA. CDR3 in amino acids: CASSPGLAGETQYF. The CDR3 nucleotides are TGTGCCAGCAGCCCGGGACTAGCGGGAGAGACCCAGTACTTC.

This sequence joins TRBV14 and TRBJ2-1; TRBD2 matches 8 bases. J was trimmed by 15 bases and V by 0 bases; bases with no gene match: 7. Looked up from germline, CDR1 is SGHDN and CDR2 is FVKESK. The CDR3 has 13 residues. Here the CDR3 DNA reads TGTGCCAGCAGCCAAGAATTAGCGGGACTACTGTTCTTC. Amino acids: CASSQELAGLLFF. Combining the CDR3 with reference TRBV14 and TRBJ2-1 gives the whole variable domain EAGVTQFPSHSVIEKGQTVTLRCDPISGHDNLYWYRRVMGKEIKFLLHFVKESKQDESGMPNNRFLAERTGGTYSTLKVQPAELEDSGVYFCASSQELAGLLFFGPGTRLTVL.

V gene TRBV4-3 combines with J gene TRBJ2-7; tentative D call: TRBD2 (6 bases). The V end lost 0 bases, the J end lost 3 bases, and 12 bases lay between the germline ends. The V gene's germline CDR1 is LGHNA and CDR2 YSLEER. This CDR3 has 15 amino acids. CDR3 sequence (DNA): TGCGCCAGCAGCCAAGAACGGGAGAGAGGCTACGAGCAGTACTTC. Amino acids: CASSQERERGYEQYF.

V and J are TRBV11-2 and TRBJ1-5, with TRBD1 as a possible D gene (6 bases). V was trimmed by 3 bases and J by 9 bases, leaving 18 bases between them. The CDR3 is made up of 15 amino acids. Germline values: CDR1 SGHAT, CDR2 FQNNGV. The CDR3 sequence is CASSLVGPGGPPQHF. In DNA, the CDR3 is TGTGCCAGCAGCTTGGTTGGCCCCGGGGGGCCGCCCCAGCATTTT.

Sample share makes this clone medium-sized. V is TRBV6-4 and J is TRBJ2-1; perhaps TRBD1 as D (6 bases). The germline V gene encodes CDR1 MRHNA and CDR2 SNTAGT. The CDR3 has 15 residues. Trimming pared 0 bases from V and 2 bases from J, leaving 8 bases between. DNA of the CDR3: TGTGCCAGCAGTGACTCTACAGGGCCCTACAATGAGCAGTTCTTC. Amino acid sequence: CASSDSTGPYNEQFF.